This T cell receptor beta chain comes out of a study of CD8 T cells in ankylosing spondylitis. Study results and caveats: Ankylosing spondylitis blood appeared to carry a characteristic TCR beta motif of several highly homologous variants. In synovial fluid and blood from reactive arthritis, some motif variants were previously reported.

Germline loops: CDR1 MNHNS, CDR2 SASEGT. The CDR3 consists of 14 residues. The ends were cut back, 6 bases at V and 2 bases at J, with 11 bases in the middle. This clonotype was picked up many times. Its antigen is as yet unknown. TCRdb re-analysed the 5' RACE reads in MiXCR, keeping a single row per CDR3 protein. Seen here are fewer than 250,000 distinct CDR3 sequences, approximately 10% observed once, and the top ten hold approximately 2.5%. The sequenced sample was blood, either unsorted or a sorted T cell fraction (not recorded which). The chain couples TRBV6-1 to TRBJ1-5; D gene unclear. The sequence was obtained from a male donor with ankylosing spondylitis or in good health (not recorded which). In DNA form, the CDR3 reads TGTGCCAGCAGAAGTGGGAGAGGCAATCAGCCCCAGCATTTT. Amino acids: CASRSGRGNQPQHF.